This T cell receptor (beta chain) originates from a study of T cells after yellow fever vaccination. There are 18 residues in the CDR3. Germline CDR1 is SGHDN and CDR2 is FVKESK. V lost 0 bases, J lost 4 bases, and 9 bases stayed unmatched. TCRdb passed the 5' RACE reads through MiXCR, listing each CDR3 protein once. Found here are roughly 30,000 distinct CDR3 sequences, 10% to 13% of them singletons; the top ten hold 9% to 15%. This clonotype has ten or more counts. This TCR was sampled from a man aged 18-30 years who received the YFV17D yellow fever vaccine. Specimen: PBMCs, either bulk or a sorted T-cell subset (CD4+, CD8+, memory, or dextramer-sorted; not recorded which), collected roughly 14 days after the first yellow fever vaccination. The chain uses TRBV14 and TRBJ2-2; the match to TRBD1 covers 9 bases. The chain's CDR3 is CASSQDRGTGLATGELFF. The CDR3 DNA reads as TGTGCCAGCAGCCAAGATCGAGGGACAGGGTTGGCCACCGGGGAGCTGTTTTTT.